Listed below are T cell receptor beta chains from one sample, sequenced in a study of CD8 T cells in ankylosing spondylitis. MiXCR, run by TCRdb on the 5' RACE reads, gives a single entry per CDR3 protein. The data contain approximately 200,000 distinct CDR3 sequences, roughly 12% of them singletons. Source material: blood, either unsorted or a sorted T cell fraction (not recorded which). These receptors originate from a male donor with ankylosing spondylitis or in good health (not recorded which). Both conserved end residues are part of each CDR3. A D gene is named only where the DNA matches it firmly. Not all rows give a size; the values are once, few, many and, for expanded clones, a class.

J: TRBJ2-1
D: -
size: many
V: TRBV3-1
CDR3: CASSQETGTYNEQFF
DNA: TGTGCCAGCAGCCAAGAAACAGGCACCTACAATGAGCAGTTCTTC

J: TRBJ2-1
D: -
size: -
V: TRBV12-3/TRBV12-4
CDR3: CASSFKVVGNEQFF
DNA: TGTGCCAGCAGTTTTAAGGTAGTGGGCAATGAGCAGTTCTTC

J: TRBJ2-2
D: TRBD1
size: few
V: TRBV7-6
CDR3: CASSLKGAGTGELFF
DNA: TGTGCCAGCAGCTTGAAGGGGGCCGGAACCGGGGAGCTGTTTTTT

J: TRBJ2-1
D: TRBD2
size: -
V: TRBV7-9
CDR3: CASSLGVAGAYNEQFF
DNA: TGTGCCAGCAGCTTGGGGGTTGCGGGAGCATACAATGAGCAGTTCTTC

J: TRBJ1-1
D: -
size: -
V: TRBV29-1
CDR3: CSVERAGKEAFF
DNA: TGCAGCGTTGAAAGGGCAGGGAAAGAGGCTTTCTTT

J: TRBJ2-1
D: -
size: few
V: TRBV12-3/TRBV12-4
CDR3: CASSLGGPLLYNEQFF
DNA: TGTGCCAGCAGTTTAGGGGGTCCTTTGTTATACAATGAGCAGTTCTTC

J: TRBJ2-7
D: TRBD1
size: -
V: TRBV11-1
CDR3: CASSSLGQGKYF
DNA: TGTGCCAGCAGCTCCCTCGGACAGGGGAAGTACTTC

J: TRBJ1-2
D: -
size: few
V: TRBV5-6
CDR3: CASSLGPFYGYTF
DNA: TGTGCCAGCAGCTTGGGACCCTTCTATGGCTACACCTTC

J: TRBJ2-3
D: -
size: -
V: TRBV7-9
CDR3: CASSLIEASGTDTQYF
DNA: TGTGCCAGCAGCTTAATTGAGGCTAGCGGCACAGATACGCAGTATTTT

J: TRBJ2-7
D: TRBD2
size: -
V: TRBV2
CDR3: CASSERTSETYEQYF
DNA: TGTGCCAGCAGTGAAAGGACTAGCGAAACCTACGAGCAGTACTTC

J: TRBJ2-7
D: -
size: -
V: TRBV27
CDR3: CASSQPGYEQYF
DNA: TGTGCCAGCAGTCAACCGGGCTACGAGCAGTACTTC

J: TRBJ2-7
D: TRBD2
size: few
V: TRBV7-2
CDR3: CASSFGGLAGGLYEQYF
DNA: TGTGCCAGCAGCTTTGGAGGACTAGCGGGGGGCCTGTACGAGCAGTACTTC

J: TRBJ2-7
D: -
size: many
V: TRBV12-3/TRBV12-4
CDR3: CASSFSGYEQYF
DNA: TGTGCCAGCAGTTTTTCAGGTTACGAGCAGTACTTC

J: TRBJ2-3
D: -
size: few
V: TRBV9
CDR3: CASSFAGDTQYF
DNA: TGTGCCAGCAGCTTCGCAGGGGATACGCAGTATTTT

J: TRBJ2-1
D: -
size: few
V: TRBV18
CDR3: CASSPGQGNYNEQFF
DNA: TGTGCCAGCTCACCAGGGCAGGGGAACTACAATGAGCAGTTCTTC

J: TRBJ2-3
D: -
size: -
V: TRBV11-2
CDR3: CASSLVGVSTDTQYF
DNA: TGTGCCAGCAGCTTAGTAGGGGTTAGCACAGATACGCAGTATTTT

J: TRBJ1-2
D: -
size: -
V: TRBV7-9
CDR3: CASSEMTAVSFF
DNA: TGTGCCAGCAGCGAAATGACAGCGGTCTCATTCTTC

J: TRBJ2-7
D: -
size: -
V: TRBV5-1
CDR3: CASRPMPGTPTYEQYF
DNA: TGCGCCAGCAGACCAATGCCTGGGACTCCAACCTACGAGCAGTACTTC

J: TRBJ2-7
D: -
size: few
V: TRBV5-5
CDR3: CASSLSQSGTGYEQYF
DNA: TGTGCCAGCAGCTTATCCCAATCCGGGACGGGCTACGAGCAGTACTTC

J: TRBJ1-1
D: -
size: many
V: TRBV5-1
CDR3: CASSLDLGMNTEAFF
DNA: TGCGCCAGCAGCTTGGATCTGGGAATGAACACTGAAGCTTTCTTT

J: TRBJ2-7
D: -
size: many
V: TRBV4-1
CDR3: CASSQERVVGEQYF
DNA: TGCGCCAGCAGCCAAGAAAGGGTAGTTGGCGAGCAGTACTTC

J: TRBJ2-7
D: -
size: -
V: TRBV20-1
CDR3: CSASLGVREQYF
DNA: TGCAGTGCTAGCCTAGGGGTTCGCGAGCAGTACTTC

J: TRBJ2-3
D: TRBD2
size: many
V: TRBV4-1
CDR3: CASSQEGGTDTQYF
DNA: TGCGCCAGCAGCCAAGAGGGGGGGACAGATACGCAGTATTTT

J: TRBJ2-7
D: -
size: -
V: TRBV11-2
CDR3: CASSSSANFGGYEQYF
DNA: TGTGCCAGCAGCTCCAGCGCAAATTTCGGAGGGTACGAGCAGTACTTC

J: TRBJ1-4
D: -
size: -
V: TRBV15
CDR3: CATSREGGLGGGEKLFF
DNA: TGTGCCACCAGCAGAGAAGGAGGCTTAGGGGGGGGTGAAAAACTGTTTTTT

J: TRBJ2-3
D: -
size: -
V: TRBV7-9
CDR3: CASSKPLGGIDTQYF
DNA: TGTGCCAGCAGCAAACCACTAGGGGGGATAGATACGCAGTATTTT

J: TRBJ2-1
D: -
size: many
V: TRBV20-1
CDR3: CSARDLGSSYNEQFF
DNA: TGCAGTGCTAGAGATCTAGGGAGCTCCTACAATGAGCAGTTCTTC

J: TRBJ1-5
D: -
size: few
V: TRBV6-5
CDR3: CASSYSGGLEHF
DNA: TGTGCCAGCAGTTACTCGGGCGGGTTGGAGCATTTT

J: TRBJ2-1
D: TRBD1
size: many
V: TRBV11-2
CDR3: CASSLMTGGYNEQFF
DNA: TGTGCCAGCAGCTTAATGACAGGGGGCTACAATGAGCAGTTCTTC

J: TRBJ2-3
D: TRBD2
size: many
V: TRBV4-1
CDR3: CASSHPVQGLALTDTQYF
DNA: TGCGCCAGCAGCCATCCCGTCCAGGGACTAGCGTTGACAGATACGCAGTATTTT

J: TRBJ2-1
D: -
size: many
V: TRBV6-1
CDR3: CASSNPPYGKPDEQFF
DNA: TGTGCCAGCAGCAACCCCCCCTATGGTAAACCCGATGAGCAGTTCTTC

J: TRBJ2-7
D: TRBD2
size: -
V: TRBV9
CDR3: CASSPRLAGGLRNEQYF
DNA: TGTGCCAGCAGCCCCCGACTAGCGGGGGGGCTAAGGAACGAGCAGTACTTC

J: TRBJ2-2
D: TRBD1
size: many
V: TRBV4-1
CDR3: CASSQGQGRDGELFF
DNA: TGCGCCAGCAGCCAAGGACAGGGAAGGGACGGGGAGCTGTTTTTT

J: TRBJ2-7
D: TRBD2
size: -
V: TRBV5-1
CDR3: CASSLGLAGLGYEQYF
DNA: TGCGCCAGCAGCTTAGGACTAGCGGGACTAGGCTACGAGCAGTACTTC

J: TRBJ2-1
D: -
size: -
V: TRBV29-1
CDR3: CSVLRGPYNEQFF
DNA: TGCAGCGTCCTCAGAGGCCCCTACAATGAGCAGTTCTTC

J: TRBJ2-3
D: -
size: -
V: TRBV12-3/TRBV12-4
CDR3: CASSFYRGTDTQYF
DNA: TGTGCCAGCAGTTTTTACCGGGGCACAGATACGCAGTATTTT

J: TRBJ2-7
D: -
size: many
V: TRBV12-3/TRBV12-4
CDR3: CASRSSYEQYF
DNA: TGTGCCTCCAGGAGCTCCTACGAGCAGTACTTC

J: TRBJ1-2
D: -
size: few
V: TRBV12-3/TRBV12-4
CDR3: CASSPRGAREGYTF
DNA: TGTGCCAGCAGTCCTCGGGGCGCTAGGGAGGGCTACACCTTC

J: TRBJ2-2
D: -
size: -
V: TRBV11-1
CDR3: CASSFGFLNTGELFF
DNA: TGTGCCAGCAGCTTCGGGTTTTTAAACACCGGGGAGCTGTTTTTT

J: TRBJ2-5
D: TRBD1
size: -
V: TRBV5-1
CDR3: CASSAGQGLSETQYF
DNA: TGCGCCAGCAGTGCTGGACAGGGGCTGTCAGAGACCCAGTACTTC

J: TRBJ1-2
D: -
size: -
V: TRBV21-1
CDR3: CASILTATTSEAATF
DNA: TGTGCCAGCATCCTGACAGCTACCACCTCCGAGGCCGCCACCTTC

J: TRBJ2-3
D: -
size: few
V: TRBV7-9
CDR3: CASSLAGSSTDTQYF
DNA: TGTGCCAGCAGCTTAGCCGGCTCTAGCACAGATACGCAGTATTTT

J: TRBJ2-2
D: -
size: few
V: TRBV6-4
CDR3: CASSDTYTGELFF
DNA: TGTGCCAGCAGTGACACATACACCGGGGAGCTGTTTTTT

J: TRBJ1-3
D: TRBD1
size: -
V: TRBV29-1
CDR3: CSALTGAGNTIYF
DNA: TGCAGCGCCTTGACAGGGGCTGGAAACACCATATATTTT

J: TRBJ2-1
D: TRBD2
size: many
V: TRBV20-1
CDR3: CSGPRVAGPVSYNEQFF
DNA: TGCAGTGGGCCGAGGGTAGCGGGGCCCGTCTCCTACAATGAGCAGTTCTTC

J: TRBJ2-2
D: -
size: -
V: TRBV29-1
CDR3: CSAVAGSGTGELFF
DNA: TGCAGCGCTGTAGCCGGGTCGGGCACCGGGGAGCTGTTTTTT

J: TRBJ1-4
D: -
size: few
V: TRBV14
CDR3: CASGRGDEKLFF
DNA: TGTGCCAGCGGCCGAGGAGATGAAAAACTGTTTTTT

J: TRBJ1-1
D: -
size: few
V: TRBV27
CDR3: CASSSAGDTEAFF
DNA: TGTGCCAGCAGTTCGGCAGGGGACACTGAAGCTTTCTTT

J: TRBJ2-3
D: TRBD2
size: -
V: TRBV5-1
CDR3: CASSSRLAGGYTDTQYF
DNA: TGCGCCAGCAGCTCCAGACTAGCGGGGGGTTACACAGATACGCAGTATTTT

J: TRBJ2-1
D: -
size: once
V: TRBV19
CDR3: CASSIAGGINEQFF
DNA: TGTGCCAGTAGTATAGCGGGGGGCATCAATGAGCAGTTCTTC

J: TRBJ2-7
D: -
size: many
V: TRBV12-3/TRBV12-4
CDR3: CASRVQGEQYF
DNA: TGTGCCAGCAGGGTACAGGGTGAGCAGTACTTC